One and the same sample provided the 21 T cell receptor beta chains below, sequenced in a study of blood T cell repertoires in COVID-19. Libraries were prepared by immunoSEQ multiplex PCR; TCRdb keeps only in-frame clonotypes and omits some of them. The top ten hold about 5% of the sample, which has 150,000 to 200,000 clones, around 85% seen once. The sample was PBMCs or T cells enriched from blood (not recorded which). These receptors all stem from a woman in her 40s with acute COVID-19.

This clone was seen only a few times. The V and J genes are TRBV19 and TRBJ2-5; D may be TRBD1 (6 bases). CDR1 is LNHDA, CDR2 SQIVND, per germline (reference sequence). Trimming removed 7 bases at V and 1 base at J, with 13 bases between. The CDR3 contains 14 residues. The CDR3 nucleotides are TGTGCCAGTACCAAGACAGGCGCCCAAGAGACCCAGTACTTC. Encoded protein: CASTKTGAQETQYF.

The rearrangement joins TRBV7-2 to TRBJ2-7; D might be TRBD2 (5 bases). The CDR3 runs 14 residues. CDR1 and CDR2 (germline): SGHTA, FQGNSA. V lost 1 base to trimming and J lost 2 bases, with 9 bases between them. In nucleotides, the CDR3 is TGTGCCAGCAGCTTAGGGGCGGGTCCCTACGAGCAGTACTTC. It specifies CASSLGAGPYEQYF.

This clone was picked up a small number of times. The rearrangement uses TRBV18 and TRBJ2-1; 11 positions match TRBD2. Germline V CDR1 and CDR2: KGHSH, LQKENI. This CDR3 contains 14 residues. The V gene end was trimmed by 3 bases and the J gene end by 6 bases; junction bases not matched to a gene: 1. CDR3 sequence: CASSPTSGANEQFF. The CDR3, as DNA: TGTGCCAGCTCACCGACTAGCGGGGCCAATGAGCAGTTCTTC.

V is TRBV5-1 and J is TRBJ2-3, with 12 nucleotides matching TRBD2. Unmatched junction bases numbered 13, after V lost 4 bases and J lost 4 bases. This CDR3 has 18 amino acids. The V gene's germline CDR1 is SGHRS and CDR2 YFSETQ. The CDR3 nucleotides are TGCGCCAGCAGCCTATCCTCTAGCGGGAGGGCCGGGGCAGATACGCAGTATTTT. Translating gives CASSLSSSGRAGADTQYF.

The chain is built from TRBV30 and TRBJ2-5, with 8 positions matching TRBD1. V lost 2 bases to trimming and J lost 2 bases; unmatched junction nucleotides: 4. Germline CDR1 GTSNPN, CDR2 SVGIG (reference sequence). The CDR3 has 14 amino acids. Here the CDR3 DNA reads TGTGCCTGGAGTCAGGGGGCGGCACAAGAGACCCAGTACTTC. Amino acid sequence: CAWSQGAAQETQYF.

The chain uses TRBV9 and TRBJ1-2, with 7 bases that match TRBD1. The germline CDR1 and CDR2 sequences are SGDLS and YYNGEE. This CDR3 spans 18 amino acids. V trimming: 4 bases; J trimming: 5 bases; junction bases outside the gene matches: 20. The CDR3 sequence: CASSPTPSPGTALYGYTF. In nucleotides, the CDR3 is TGTGCCAGCAGCCCCACTCCCTCACCGGGGACAGCCTTATATGGCTACACCTTC.

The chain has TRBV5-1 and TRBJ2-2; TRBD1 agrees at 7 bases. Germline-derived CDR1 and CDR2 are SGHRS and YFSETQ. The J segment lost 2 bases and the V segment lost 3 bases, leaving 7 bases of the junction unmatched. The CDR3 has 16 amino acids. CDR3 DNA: TGCGCCAGCAGCTCGGGACAGACGATAAACACCGGGGAGCTGTTTTTT. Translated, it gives CASSSGQTINTGELFF.

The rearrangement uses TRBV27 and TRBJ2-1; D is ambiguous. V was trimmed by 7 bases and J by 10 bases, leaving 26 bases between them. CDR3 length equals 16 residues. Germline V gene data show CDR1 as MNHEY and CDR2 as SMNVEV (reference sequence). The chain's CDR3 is CASNREAPGPGVEQFF. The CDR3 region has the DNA TGTGCCAGCAACCGAGAGGCCCCGGGTCCCGGAGTAGAGCAGTTCTTC.

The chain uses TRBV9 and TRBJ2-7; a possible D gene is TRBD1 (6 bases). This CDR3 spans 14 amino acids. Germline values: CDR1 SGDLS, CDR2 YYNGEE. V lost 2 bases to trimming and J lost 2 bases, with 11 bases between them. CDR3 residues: CASSVTTGPYEQYF. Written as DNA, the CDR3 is TGTGCCAGCAGCGTGACGACAGGACCCTACGAGCAGTACTTC.

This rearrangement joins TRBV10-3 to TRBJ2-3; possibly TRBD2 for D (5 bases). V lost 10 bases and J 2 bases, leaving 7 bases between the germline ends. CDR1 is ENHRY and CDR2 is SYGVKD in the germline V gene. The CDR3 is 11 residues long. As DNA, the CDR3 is TGTGCCACGCGGGTCACAGATACGCAGTATTTT. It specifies CATRVTDTQYF.

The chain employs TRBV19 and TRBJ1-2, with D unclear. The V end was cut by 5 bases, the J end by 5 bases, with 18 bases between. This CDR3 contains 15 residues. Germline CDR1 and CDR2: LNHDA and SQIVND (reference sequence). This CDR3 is CASSQLGSVWYGYTF. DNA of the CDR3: TGTGCCAGTAGTCAACTTGGGAGCGTCTGGTATGGCTACACCTTC.

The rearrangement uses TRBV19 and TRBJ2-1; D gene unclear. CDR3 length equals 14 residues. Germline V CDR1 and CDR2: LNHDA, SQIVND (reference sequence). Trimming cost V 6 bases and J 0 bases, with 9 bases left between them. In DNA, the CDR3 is TGTGCCAGTAGACCTATGTCCTCCTACAATGAGCAGTTCTTC. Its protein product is CASRPMSSYNEQFF.

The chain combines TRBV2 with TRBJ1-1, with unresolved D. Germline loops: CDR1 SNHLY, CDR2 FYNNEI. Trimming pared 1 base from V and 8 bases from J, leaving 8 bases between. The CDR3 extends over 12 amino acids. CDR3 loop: CASSEGRVEAFF. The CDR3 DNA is TGTGCCAGCAGTGAAGGCCGGGTCGAAGCTTTCTTT.

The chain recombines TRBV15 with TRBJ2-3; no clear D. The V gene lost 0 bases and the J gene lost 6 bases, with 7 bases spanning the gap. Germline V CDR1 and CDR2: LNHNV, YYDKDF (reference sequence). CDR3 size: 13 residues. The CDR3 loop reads CATSRENRDTQYF. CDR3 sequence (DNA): TGTGCCACCAGCAGAGAGAACCGGGATACGCAGTATTTT. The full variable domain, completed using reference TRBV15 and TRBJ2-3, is DAMVIQNPRYQVTQFGKPVTLSCSQTLNHNVMYWYQQKSSQAPKLLFHYYDKDFNNEADTPDNFQSRRPNTSFCFLDIRSPGLGDTAMYLCATSRENRDTQYFGPGTRLTVL.

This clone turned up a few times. CDR3 DNA: TGTGCCAGCTCACCAAGGGCACTAGCGGGAGTTAATGAGCAGTTCTTC. This gives the protein CASSPRALAGVNEQFF. This chain connects TRBV18 to TRBJ2-1; 11 nucleotides line up with TRBD2. CDR1 KGHSH and CDR2 LQKENI come from the germline V gene. CDR3 length: 16 residues. The junction had 7 bases not matched to a gene; V was cut back by 2 bases and J by 7 bases.

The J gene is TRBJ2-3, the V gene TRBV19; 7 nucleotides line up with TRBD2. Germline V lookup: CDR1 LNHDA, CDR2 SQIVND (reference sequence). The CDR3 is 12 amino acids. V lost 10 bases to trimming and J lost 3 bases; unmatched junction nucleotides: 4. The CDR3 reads CATAGATDTQYF. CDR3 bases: TGTGCCACGGCGGGAGCGACAGATACGCAGTATTTT.

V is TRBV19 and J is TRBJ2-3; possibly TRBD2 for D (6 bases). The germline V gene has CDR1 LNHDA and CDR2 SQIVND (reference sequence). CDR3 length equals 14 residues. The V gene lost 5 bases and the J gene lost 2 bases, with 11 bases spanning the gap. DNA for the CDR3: TGTGCCAGTAGTGGTGGGAGGAACACAGATACGCAGTATTTT. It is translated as CASSGGRNTDTQYF.

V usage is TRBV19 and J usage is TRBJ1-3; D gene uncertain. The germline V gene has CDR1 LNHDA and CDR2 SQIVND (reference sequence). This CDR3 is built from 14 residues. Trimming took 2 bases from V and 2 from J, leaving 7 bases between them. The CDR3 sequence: CASSIKGAGNTIYF. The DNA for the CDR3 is TGTGCCAGTAGTATAAAGGGAGCTGGAAACACCATATATTTT. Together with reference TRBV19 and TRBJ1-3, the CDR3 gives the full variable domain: DGGITQSPKYLFRKEGQNVTLSCEQNLNHDAMYWYRQDPGQGLRLIYYSQIVNDFQKGDIAEGYSVSREKKESFPLTVTSAQKNPTAFYLCASSIKGAGNTIYFGEGSWLTVV.

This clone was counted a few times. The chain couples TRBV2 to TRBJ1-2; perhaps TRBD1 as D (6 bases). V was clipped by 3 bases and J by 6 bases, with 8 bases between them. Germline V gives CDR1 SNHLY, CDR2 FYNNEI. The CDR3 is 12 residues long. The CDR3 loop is CASSDQGNGYTF. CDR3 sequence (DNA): TGTGCCAGCAGTGATCAGGGGAATGGCTACACCTTC.

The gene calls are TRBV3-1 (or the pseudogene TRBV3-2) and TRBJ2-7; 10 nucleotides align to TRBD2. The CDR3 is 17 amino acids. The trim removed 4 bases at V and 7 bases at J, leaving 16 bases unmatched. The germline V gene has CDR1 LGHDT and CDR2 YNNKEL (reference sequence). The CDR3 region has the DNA TGTGCCAGCAGCCTTGACATTACTAGCGGGGTCCGGGGGGAGCAGTACTTC. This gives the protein CASSLDITSGVRGEQYF.

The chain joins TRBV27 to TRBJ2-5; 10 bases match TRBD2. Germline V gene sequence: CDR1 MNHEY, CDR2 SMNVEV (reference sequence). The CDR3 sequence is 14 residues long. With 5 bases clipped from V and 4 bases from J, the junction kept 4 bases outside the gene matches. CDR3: CASSTRTSGETQYF. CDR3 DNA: TGTGCCAGCAGTACACGGACTAGCGGAGAGACCCAGTACTTC.